This record covers a single T cell receptor beta chain. Its matching antigen is unknown. Expansion of antigen-specific CD4+ T cells with viral peptide pools was carried out by the ViraFEST assay before sequencing. Culture lasted about 10 days before CD4+ T cell isolation. According to the study, vaccine recipients showed no prior SARS-CoV-2 infection and negative nucleocapsid antibodies. Half the medium was swapped for IL-2 medium on days 3 and 7. TCRdb keeps only in-frame clones here, not all; method: immunoSEQ multiplex PCR. The table has tens of thousands of clones, roughly 79% seen once. The V end was cut by 2 bases, the J end by 7 bases, with 17 bases between. The CDR3 has 15 residues. The germline gives CDR1 SGHTA, CDR2 FQGNSA. This sample is drawn from a study of vaccination effects on CD4 cells after COVID-19. Notes on the study in general: Clones arising from infection and from vaccination showed marked clonal contraction late after vaccination.

The genes are TRBV7-2 and TRBJ1-1; D is uncertain. The sequence derives from a human donor who received a COVID-19 vaccine. This specimen consisted of CD4+ T cells from PBMCs cultured with HCoV-NL63 spike peptides, obtained before COVID-19 vaccination. The DNA of the CDR3 is TGTGCCAGCAGCTTAAAGAGCAGTGAGCTGAGTGAAGCTTTCTTT. This sequence encodes CASSLKSSELSEAFF.